This T cell receptor beta chain was identified in a study of early T cells in non-severe SARS-CoV-2 infection. Points from the study as a whole: CD4 and private specificities were missed by VDJdb matching, which favored anti-spike CD8 responses.

Unique molecular identifiers were added to individual cDNA molecules. TCRdb itself ran the 5' RACE reads through MiXCR, one entry per CDR3 protein. The sample consists of some 64,000 distinct CDR3 sequences, about a tenth of them appearing once. In the case of this clonotype: Its specificity is unknown. One end of the junction fails to match germline, which may point to a read error.

This TCR was recovered from an adult who was a healthcare worker with PCR-confirmed SARS-CoV-2 infection or an uninfected control (not recorded which). This specimen was whole blood, taken at baseline.

In DNA, the CDR3 is TGCGCCAGCAGTGAGTCGTTTATTGTGGGAGGCTTC. It yields the protein CASSESFIVGGF. The genes are TRBV10-2 and TRBJ2-7, with D possibly matching TRBD2 (6 bases). CDR3 length equals 12 residues. The germline V gene encodes CDR1 WSHSY and CDR2 SAAADI.